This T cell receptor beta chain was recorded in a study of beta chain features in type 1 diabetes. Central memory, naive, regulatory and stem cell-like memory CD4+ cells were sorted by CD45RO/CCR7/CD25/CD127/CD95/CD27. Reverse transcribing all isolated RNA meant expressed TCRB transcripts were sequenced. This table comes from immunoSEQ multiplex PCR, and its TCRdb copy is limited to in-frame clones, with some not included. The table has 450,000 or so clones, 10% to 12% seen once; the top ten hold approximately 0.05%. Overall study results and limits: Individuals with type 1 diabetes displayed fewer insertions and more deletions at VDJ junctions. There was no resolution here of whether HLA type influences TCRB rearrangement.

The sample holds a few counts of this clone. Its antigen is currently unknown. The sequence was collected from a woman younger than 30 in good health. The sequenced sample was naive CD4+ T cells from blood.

The DNA of the CDR3 is TGTGCCAGCAGGTTGGACAAATACACTGAAGCTTTCTTT. As protein: CASRLDKYTEAFF. The chain recombines TRBV7-9 with TRBJ1-1, with D tentatively TRBD1 (5 bases). Germline assignment: CDR1 SEHNR and CDR2 FQNEAQ (reference sequence). The CDR3 runs 13 residues. Trimming stripped 6 bases from V and 3 bases from J, with 11 bases between.